This T cell receptor beta chain was observed in a study of shared clonotypes between healthy human individuals. Profiled with immunoSEQ multiplex PCR; TCRdb holds only in-frame clones, not every one. The data show fewer than 850,000 clones, 72% seen once. The sample was memory CD4+ T cells sorted from blood. Sample subset: CD45RA-negative fraction. The receptor was derived from a woman in her 30s in good health.

CDR3 in DNA: TGTGCCAGCATGCTCGGAGAGGGGGCTAACTATGGCTACACCTTC. It yields the protein CASMLGEGANYGYTF. The V and J genes are TRBV6-6 and TRBJ1-2; a possible D gene is TRBD1 (6 bases). Trimming stripped 7 bases from V and 0 bases from J, with 15 bases between. This CDR3 has 15 residues. Germline CDR1 is MNHNY and CDR2 is SVGAGI (reference sequence).